These 27 T cell receptor beta chains share one sample of origin, sequenced in a study of blood T cell repertoires in COVID-19. Repertoires were generated with immunoSEQ multiplex PCR, while TCRdb's copy carries only in-frame clones and drops some. This repertoire shows more than 300,000 clones, roughly nine tenths found once; its top ten account for approximately 4.1%. Sequences were obtained from PBMCs or T cells enriched from blood (not recorded which). These receptors were collected from a woman in her 30s who had been exposed to COVID-19.

This clone was recorded once. The J gene is TRBJ1-2, the V gene TRBV6-5; 12 bases map to TRBD1. The germline gives CDR1 MNHEY, CDR2 SVGAGI. CDR3 length: 14 amino acids. V trimming: 6 bases; J trimming: 8 bases; junction bases outside the gene matches: 7. The CDR3 region is CASSRGQGAGGYTF. The CDR3 DNA sequence: TGTGCCAGCAGCCGGGGACAGGGGGCGGGAGGCTACACCTTC.

The chain links TRBV2 to TRBJ1-4; perhaps TRBD1 as D (6 bases). Deletions cut 8 bases from V and 8 bases from J, with 18 bases between. Germline CDR1 is SNHLY and CDR2 is FYNNEI. The CDR3 consists of 14 residues. The CDR3 region has the DNA TGTGCCAGCCGTTATCGGGACACGGTAGAAAAACTGTTTTTT. This gives the protein CASRYRDTVEKLFF.

This chain joins TRBV5-5 and TRBJ1-2; D ambiguous. The CDR3 sequence is 14 residues long. Germline V lookup: CDR1 SGHKS, CDR2 YYEKEE (reference sequence). V was shortened by 1 base and J by 7 bases, with 14 bases between the two germline ends. CDR3 sequence reads: CASSLMRERVGYTF. The DNA for the CDR3 is TGTGCCAGCAGCTTGATGAGGGAAAGGGTTGGCTACACCTTC.

The CDR3 DNA follows: TGTGCCAGCAGCTTAGGAGCGGCGGATACGCAGTATTTT. Its translation: CASSLGAADTQYF. The gene calls are TRBV7-9 and TRBJ2-3, with D possibly being TRBD2 (5 bases). V was clipped by 1 base and J by 6 bases, with 8 bases between them. CDR3 length: 13 amino acids. Germline loops: CDR1 SEHNR, CDR2 FQNEAQ (reference sequence).

The chain links TRBV19 to TRBJ1-1; 7 bases match TRBD1. After removal of 6 bases from V and 1 base from J, the junction contained 5 bases not matched to a gene. Germline V gene lookup returns CDR1 LNHDA and CDR2 SQIVND (reference sequence). CDR3 size: 14 residues. The CDR3, as DNA: TGTGCCAGTAGCCTGCGACAGGGGAACACTGAAGCTTTCTTT. It is translated as CASSLRQGNTEAFF.

This clone was seen just once. CDR3 sequence (DNA): TGTGCCTGGAGTGTACTCGGCTATGGCTACACCTTC. Amino acid sequence: CAWSVLGYGYTF. This sequence joins TRBV30 and TRBJ1-2; D call uncertain. V lost 0 bases and J lost 4, with 6 bases in between. This CDR3 spans 12 amino acids. The germline CDR1 and CDR2 sequences are GTSNPN and SVGIG (reference sequence).

To note about this clone: The identical CDR3 is also encoded by other nucleotide sequences in the sample. J is TRBJ2-7 and V is TRBV13; D unclear. Germline V gives CDR1 PRHDT, CDR2 FYEKMQ (reference sequence). With 0 bases removed from V and 1 base from J, the gap between germline ends came to 4 bases. The CDR3 is 13 amino acids. CDR3 residues: CASSLGSSYEQYF. The DNA of the CDR3 is TGTGCCAGCAGCTTAGGCAGTTCCTACGAGCAGTACTTC.

The rearrangement joins TRBV18 to TRBJ1-4; possible D gene TRBD1, 6 bases. CDR1 and CDR2 from the germline V gene are KGHSH and LQKENI. V gave up 3 bases and J gave up 0 bases, with 14 bases separating them. This CDR3 is built from 17 residues. CDR3 residues: CASSPAGQLATNEKLFF. DNA of the CDR3: TGTGCCAGCTCACCTGCAGGACAGCTTGCAACTAATGAAAAACTGTTTTTT.

The V call is TRBV19, the J call TRBJ1-1; tentative D call: TRBD1 (6 bases). The CDR3 extends over 15 amino acids. Trimming pared 1 base from V and 1 base from J, leaving 10 bases between. Germline CDR1 reads LNHDA; CDR2 reads SQIVND (reference sequence). The CDR3 sequence is CASSIARGRNTEAFF. The CDR3 nucleotides read TGTGCCAGTAGTATAGCCAGGGGCAGGAACACTGAAGCTTTCTTT.

This chain links TRBV10-3 with TRBJ2-1; 7 bases agree with TRBD1. CDR1 is ENHRY and CDR2 is SYGVKD in the germline V gene. The CDR3 is 15 amino acids. The junction had 8 bases not matched to a gene; V was cut back by 3 bases and J by 6 bases. The CDR3 nucleotides are TGTGCCATCAGTGAATGGCACAGGGGCCCCAATGAGCAGTTCTTC. It yields the protein CAISEWHRGPNEQFF.

Only one count was recorded for this clone. V usage is TRBV5-8 and J usage is TRBJ2-1; 7 bases are shared with TRBD2. The V gene end was trimmed by 4 bases and the J gene end by 5 bases; junction bases not matched to a gene: 12. CDR1 is SGHTS, CDR2 YDEGEE, per germline. The CDR3 is 16 residues long. As DNA, the CDR3 is TGTGCCAGCAGCCCGCGACTAGCACGGGTTGACAATGAGCAGTTCTTC. Protein sequence: CASSPRLARVDNEQFF.

This clone was picked up one time. This sequence joins TRBV4-2 and TRBJ2-1, with TRBD2 matching 8 bases. This CDR3 is 17 amino acids long. J was trimmed by 7 bases and V by 0 bases; bases with no gene match: 11. Germline CDR1 reads LGHNA; CDR2 reads YNFKEQ. CDR3 nucleotide sequence: TGTGCCAGCAGCCAAGATTCCCTACGGGGGGGAGGGAATGAGCAGTTCTTC. Translation gives CASSQDSLRGGGNEQFF.

The V gene is TRBV18, the J gene TRBJ1-6; maybe TRBD1 (5 bases). Trimming left V 3 bases short and J 9 bases short, with 15 bases between. Germline CDR1 is KGHSH and CDR2 is LQKENI. CDR3 size: 15 residues. CDR3 bases: TGTGCCAGCTCACCTTCCGCCCAGGGAGGTTCACCCCTCCACTTT. Protein product: CASSPSAQGGSPLHF.

The chain has TRBV5-1 and TRBJ2-7; 10 positions match TRBD1. From germline, CDR1 is SGHRS and CDR2 YFSETQ. The trim removed 6 bases at V and 0 bases at J, leaving 3 bases unmatched. This CDR3 region has 14 residues. The CDR3: CASNGQGDSYEQYF. The DNA of the CDR3 is TGCGCCAGCAATGGACAGGGGGACTCCTACGAGCAGTACTTC.

This chain links TRBV11-2 with TRBJ1-2; D remains ambiguous. The CDR3 length is 12 residues. Germline CDR1 SGHAT, CDR2 FQNNGV. The V and J ends lost 3 bases and 7 bases respectively, with 9 bases between them. The CDR3 coding sequence is TGTGCCAGCAGCTTTATTCTGTCTGGCTACACCTTC. Encoded protein: CASSFILSGYTF.

The chain carries TRBV7-8 and TRBJ1-2; D call uncertain. This CDR3 is built from 15 residues. CDR1 and CDR2 (germline): SGHVS, FQNEAQ. Trimming took off 0 bases at V and 2 bases at J, with 10 bases between the two ends. This chain's CDR3 is CASSLAGSGNYGYTF. CDR3 DNA: TGTGCCAGCAGCTTAGCTGGTAGCGGGAACTATGGCTACACCTTC.

The chain uses TRBV5-5 and TRBJ1-1, with 7 bases fitting TRBD1. CDR1 and CDR2 (germline): SGHKS, YYEKEE (reference sequence). V gave up 3 bases and J gave up 6 bases; unmatched junction bases: 8. This CDR3 contains 14 residues. The CDR3 bases are TGTGCCAGCAGCTGGAGGGGGCCTTCCTCTGAAGCTTTCTTT. Translating gives CASSWRGPSSEAFF.

The genes are TRBV5-4 and TRBJ2-3; a possible D gene is TRBD1 (6 bases). Germline V CDR1 and CDR2: SGHNT, YYREEE (reference sequence). This CDR3 is 15 amino acids long. V dropped 4 bases and J dropped 2 bases, with 14 bases sitting between them. The CDR3 DNA sequence: TGTGCCAGCAGCAGGACAGAAGACTACACAGATACGCAGTATTTT. It is translated as CASSRTEDYTDTQYF. The variable domain in full, completed from reference TRBV5-4 and TRBJ2-3, reads ETGVTQSPTHLIKTRGQQVTLRCSSQSGHNTVSWYQQALGQGPQFIFQYYREEENGRGNFPPRFSGLQFPNYSSELNVNALELDDSALYLCASSRTEDYTDTQYFGPGTRLTVL.

The chain links TRBV5-1 to TRBJ2-5; a weak D match, TRBD1 (6 bases). Germline CDR1 reads SGHRS; CDR2 reads YFSETQ. The CDR3 runs to 12 residues. Trimming took 4 bases from V and 3 from J, leaving 7 bases between them. The CDR3 is CASSPGEETQYF. The DNA for the CDR3 is TGCGCCAGCAGCCCAGGGGAAGAGACCCAGTACTTC.

This sequence joins TRBV15 and TRBJ2-3, with TRBD2 matching over 9 bases. The V segment lost 0 bases and the J segment 5 bases; nucleotides outside the gene matches: 6. The CDR3 is 16 residues long. Germline V gives CDR1 LNHNV, CDR2 YYDKDF (reference sequence). CDR3 in DNA: TGTGCCACCAGCAGAGATCGAGCGGGGGGCGTAGATACGCAGTATTTT. It encodes CATSRDRAGGVDTQYF. Full variable domain (remainder filled in from reference TRBV15 and TRBJ2-3): DAMVIQNPRYQVTQFGKPVTLSCSQTLNHNVMYWYQQKSSQAPKLLFHYYDKDFNNEADTPDNFQSRRPNTSFCFLDIRSPGLGDTAMYLCATSRDRAGGVDTQYFGPGTRLTVL.

The chain recombines TRBV5-1 with TRBJ1-3; the D is unclear. The CDR3 has 16 amino acids. Germline V gene data show CDR1 as SGHRS and CDR2 as YFSETQ. Between the trimmed V and J ends, which lost 2 bases and 2 bases, there was a span of 14 bases. CDR3 nucleotide sequence: TGCGCCAGCAGCTTTTTGGGTGGAGAGGCTGGAAACACCATATATTTT. Translation: CASSFLGGEAGNTIYF.

The chain recombines TRBV6-5 with TRBJ1-1; possible D gene TRBD1, 5 bases. The CDR3 runs 15 residues. V was clipped by 2 bases and J by 2 bases, with 12 bases between them. Germline V gene data show CDR1 as MNHEY and CDR2 as SVGAGI. This chain's CDR3 is CASSYTGLVNTEAFF. Written as DNA, the CDR3 is TGTGCCAGCAGTTACACGGGACTTGTAAACACTGAAGCTTTCTTT.

The rearrangement links TRBV18 to TRBJ1-1, with 7 nucleotides matching TRBD1. Germline V gene lookup returns CDR1 KGHSH and CDR2 LQKENI. CDR3 size: 13 residues. J gave up 5 bases and V 4 bases, and 4 bases lay outside the gene matches. For the CDR3, the DNA is TGTGCCAGCTCACTCACAGGGGAAACTGAAGCTTTCTTT. Amino acids: CASSLTGETEAFF.

The V and J genes are TRBV19 and TRBJ1-5, with 10 bases lining up with TRBD1. CDR1 and CDR2 (germline): LNHDA, SQIVND (reference sequence). V dropped 5 bases and J dropped 7; count of bases not matched to a gene: 5. The CDR3 is made up of 14 amino acids. The CDR3 sequence: CASSAGQGIQPQHF. CDR3 sequence (DNA): TGTGCCAGTAGTGCGGGACAGGGGATCCAGCCCCAGCATTTT.

J is TRBJ1-5 and V is TRBV6-5; 9 bases fit TRBD1. Germline CDR1 is MNHEY and CDR2 is SVGAGI. CDR3 length: 14 amino acids. V dropped 6 bases and J dropped 3; count of bases not matched to a gene: 3. The CDR3 loop reads CASRRTGANQPQHF. CDR3 sequence (DNA): TGTGCCAGCAGGAGGACAGGGGCCAATCAGCCCCAGCATTTT.

The chain carries TRBV5-1 and TRBJ1-1; D not certain. There are 14 residues in the CDR3. Per the germline V gene, CDR1 is SGHRS and CDR2 is YFSETQ. Trimming pared 1 base from V and 1 base from J, leaving 8 bases between. Written as DNA, the CDR3 is TGCGCCAGCAGCTTGTATCGGAGGAACACTGAAGCTTTCTTT. Amino acid sequence: CASSLYRRNTEAFF. The full variable domain, completed using reference TRBV5-1 and TRBJ1-1, is KAGVTQTPRYLIKTRGQQVTLSCSPISGHRSVSWYQQTPGQGLQFLFEYFSETQRNKGNFPGRFSGRQFSNSRSEMNVSTLELGDSALYLCASSLYRRNTEAFFGQGTRLTVV.

The J gene is TRBJ2-7, the V gene TRBV10-3; D gene ambiguous. Trimming left V 8 bases short and J 5 bases short, with 7 bases between. In germline, CDR1 is ENHRY, CDR2 SYGVKD. The CDR3 loop spans 10 amino acids. CDR3 protein: CAIGSDEQYF. The CDR3 DNA reads TGTGCCATCGGCTCAGACGAGCAGTACTTC.